The 25 T cell receptor beta chains given below trace back to one sample, sequenced in a study of cytomegalovirus exposure and HLA in healthy donors. The primer mix had 60 Vbeta and 13 Jbeta primers. TCRdb keeps only in-frame clones here, not all; method: immunoSEQ multiplex PCR. Among over 200,000 clones listed, 70% to 85% were seen once. Sequenced material: PBMCs. The receptors were sampled from a woman in her thirties or forties in good health and CMV-seronegative.

In its sample, this clone was seen once. V and J are TRBV10-3 and TRBJ2-5; a weak D match, TRBD1 (5 bases). The CDR3 loop spans 14 amino acids. Germline V lookup: CDR1 ENHRY, CDR2 SYGVKD. The germline V and J ends were trimmed by 4 bases and 3 bases, with 12 bases remaining between them. This CDR3 reads CAISGGAEKETQYF. The CDR3, as DNA: TGTGCCATCAGTGGTGGGGCAGAGAAAGAGACCCAGTACTTC.

The V and J genes are TRBV5-4 and TRBJ1-2; 7 bases are shared with TRBD1. The germline CDR1 and CDR2 sequences are SGHNT and YYREEE (reference sequence). The CDR3 extends over 17 amino acids. V lost 1 base, J lost 2 bases, and 11 bases stayed unmatched. This CDR3 is CASSLPRDRIENYGYTF. CDR3 in DNA: TGTGCCAGCAGCTTGCCCCGGGACAGAATAGAAAACTATGGCTACACCTTC.

The gene calls are TRBV12-5 and TRBJ2-7, with 7 bases matching TRBD2. V lost 6 bases to trimming and J lost 3 bases; unmatched junction nucleotides: 17. The CDR3 is 17 residues long. In germline, CDR1 is LGHNT, CDR2 FRNRAP. The CDR3 here is CASGYFPLTSAGYEQYF. The DNA for the CDR3 is TGTGCTAGTGGGTATTTCCCTCTCACTAGCGCGGGCTACGAGCAGTACTTC.

The V call is TRBV10-3, the J call TRBJ2-7; 7 nucleotides agree with TRBD1. V lost 4 bases, J lost 9 bases, and 6 bases stayed unmatched. Per germline, CDR1 ENHRY and CDR2 SYGVKD. The CDR3 contains 12 residues. This chain's CDR3 is CAISAQGLGQYF. CDR3 sequence (DNA): TGTGCCATCAGTGCACAGGGGCTGGGGCAGTACTTC.

This rearrangement joins TRBV29-1 to TRBJ1-2; 7 nucleotides align to TRBD1. The CDR3 totals 15 residues. Trimming at V came to 0 bases and at J to 7 bases, leaving 11 bases not matched to a gene. Looked up from germline, CDR1 is SQVTM and CDR2 is ANQGSEA. CDR3 DNA sequence: TGCAGCGTTGAAGACGCATCGCGACAGGGCGGTGGCTACACCTTC. It encodes CSVEDASRQGGGYTF.

The J gene is TRBJ2-5, the V gene TRBV6-6, with TRBD2 matching 9 bases. The CDR3 is 15 residues long. Germline V lookup: CDR1 MNHNY, CDR2 SVGAGI (reference sequence). The junction had 8 bases not matched to a gene; V was cut back by 7 bases and J by 2 bases. In DNA, the CDR3 is TGTGCCAGCACTATTAGCGGGGGCACACAAGAGACCCAGTACTTC. Translating it yields CASTISGGTQETQYF.

The chain joins TRBV7-8 to TRBJ1-2; possible D gene TRBD1, 5 bases. Germline values: CDR1 SGHVS, CDR2 FQNEAQ. The CDR3 loop spans 17 amino acids. V lost 5 bases and J lost 3, with 22 bases in between. This CDR3 is CASSTRLGQPNHYGYTF. Here the CDR3 DNA reads TGTGCCAGCAGCACCCGGCTGGGGCAGCCCAACCACTATGGCTACACCTTC.

The CDR3 bases are TGTGCCAGCAGCCTCCCAGGGGAGAACACTGAAGCTTTCTTT. This sequence encodes CASSLPGENTEAFF. The chain joins TRBV27 to TRBJ1-1; TRBD1 might be the D (6 bases). The CDR3 loop spans 14 amino acids. The V end was cut by 6 bases, the J end by 1 base, with 12 bases between. Germline assignment: CDR1 MNHEY and CDR2 SMNVEV (reference sequence).

The V call is TRBV25-1, the J call TRBJ2-7; 8 bases line up with TRBD2. CDR3 length: 15 amino acids. J was trimmed by 1 base and V by 6 bases; bases with no gene match: 8. Germline assignment: CDR1 MGHDK and CDR2 SYGVNS. In nucleotides, the CDR3 is TGTGCCAGCAGCGCCTCGGGGACTAGTTCCTACGAGCAGTACTTC. Amino acid sequence: CASSASGTSSYEQYF.

In its sample, this clone was seen a few times. The chain has TRBV4-2 and TRBJ1-6; a weak D match, TRBD1 (5 bases). The germline V and J ends were trimmed by 1 base and 12 bases, with 19 bases remaining between them. The CDR3 contains 16 residues. The germline CDR1 and CDR2 sequences are LGHNA and YNFKEQ. The CDR3 DNA sequence: TGTGCCAGCAGCCAAGTGTTGTCGCGGGGCCAAGGACCCCTCCACTTT. Amino acid sequence: CASSQVLSRGQGPLHF.

The chain combines TRBV10-3 with TRBJ2-5, with TRBD2 matching over 10 bases. Germline CDR1 is ENHRY and CDR2 is SYGVKD. After removal of 4 bases from V and 2 bases from J, the junction contained 7 bases not matched to a gene. The length of the CDR3 is 16 residues. The CDR3 is CAISVGLAGVQETQYF. The CDR3 DNA reads TGTGCCATCAGTGTCGGTCTAGCGGGGGTTCAAGAGACCCAGTACTTC.

The J gene is TRBJ1-1, the V gene TRBV19; unclear D gene. This CDR3 region has 13 residues. Germline CDR1 LNHDA, CDR2 SQIVND (reference sequence). V was clipped by 3 bases and J by 4 bases, with 9 bases between them. This CDR3 is CASSMQVTTEAFF. DNA of the CDR3: TGTGCCAGTAGTATGCAGGTAACCACTGAAGCTTTCTTT.

This clone was counted between two and nine times. The CDR3 spells CASRSTLQGVYGYTF. The CDR3 DNA reads as TGTGCCAGCAGATCCACTCTCCAGGGGGTCTATGGCTACACCTTC. The chain joins TRBV6-5 to TRBJ1-2, with 7 bases lining up with TRBD1. CDR1 and CDR2 (germline): MNHEY, SVGAGI. V was clipped by 6 bases and J by 4 bases; unmatched bases: 11. The CDR3 runs 15 residues.

This clone was found a few times. J is TRBJ1-1 and V is TRBV29-1, with TRBD1 identical over 10 bases. Trimming removed 4 bases from V and 6 bases from J; junction bases left unmatched: 5. From germline, CDR1 is SQVTM and CDR2 ANQGSEA. The CDR3 has 13 residues. The CDR3 region has the DNA TGCAGCGTTGGGGACAGGGGTGGTTCTGAAGCTTTCTTT. Its translation: CSVGDRGGSEAFF.

The chain carries TRBV13 and TRBJ2-3; TRBD1 aligns across 9 bases. Germline assignment: CDR1 PRHDT and CDR2 FYEKMQ (reference sequence). The CDR3 runs to 14 residues. J lost 6 bases, V lost 8 bases, and 9 bases had no gene match. CDR3 DNA sequence: TGTGCCAGCCGAACAGGGGGCGGCTGGGATACGCAGTATTTT. Translated: CASRTGGGWDTQYF.

V is TRBV6-5 and J is TRBJ1-6; D is ambiguous. The CDR3 covers 15 residues. V lost 6 bases and J lost 7, with 16 bases in between. Germline V lookup: CDR1 MNHEY, CDR2 SVGAGI. The CDR3 region has the DNA TGTGCCAGCAGCCCCCGGGTCCTTTTAAATTCACCCCTCCACTTT. Protein product: CASSPRVLLNSPLHF.

V and J are TRBV29-1 and TRBJ2-3; maybe TRBD1 (6 bases). This CDR3 comprises 15 residues. Germline assignment: CDR1 SQVTM and CDR2 ANQGSEA. V was clipped by 2 bases and J by 2 bases, with 14 bases between them. CDR3 in amino acids: CSVEWGRGSTDTQYF. In DNA, the CDR3 is TGCAGCGTTGAATGGGGCAGGGGTTCCACAGATACGCAGTATTTT.

The gene calls are TRBV10-2 and TRBJ2-2; 10 bases fit TRBD1. With V trimmed by 6 bases and J by 7 bases, 5 bases remained unmatched. CDR3 length: 14 amino acids. Germline V gene sequence: CDR1 WSHSY, CDR2 SAAADI. Written as DNA, the CDR3 is TGCGCCAGCAGAGACAGGGGGCACGGCGGGGAGCTGTTTTTT. Residues: CASRDRGHGGELFF.

V and J are TRBV29-1 and TRBJ1-3; no clear D. Looked up from germline, CDR1 is SQVTM and CDR2 is ANQGSEA. V lost 7 bases and J 0 bases, leaving 16 bases between the germline ends. The CDR3 extends over 15 amino acids. The CDR3 is CSAYSPDFSGNTIYF. The CDR3 coding sequence is TGCAGCGCATATTCTCCGGACTTCTCTGGAAACACCATATATTTT.

The rearrangement joins TRBV10-3 to TRBJ2-2; 9 positions agree with TRBD2. Germline V gives CDR1 ENHRY, CDR2 SYGVKD. V was pared by 8 bases and J by 5 bases, with 6 bases of the junction left unmatched. The length of the CDR3 is 14 residues. CDR3 sequence: CAICERGETGELFF. For the CDR3, the DNA is TGTGCCATCTGCGAGCGGGGGGAGACCGGGGAGCTGTTTTTT.

J is TRBJ2-5 and V is TRBV7-2; D possibly corresponds to TRBD2 (6 bases). V lost 8 bases and J 4 bases, leaving 14 bases between the germline ends. The germline gives CDR1 SGHTA, CDR2 FQGNSA. The CDR3 sequence is 13 residues long. CDR3 amino acids: CASRGTPRETQYF. For the CDR3, the DNA is TGTGCCAGCCGGGGGACCCCCAGAGAGACCCAGTACTTC.

The chain links TRBV5-1 to TRBJ1-1; no clear D gene. The germline V and J ends were trimmed by 3 bases and 0 bases, with 24 bases remaining between them. CDR1 and CDR2 from the germline V gene are SGHRS and YFSETQ. This CDR3 has 19 amino acids. CDR3 sequence (DNA): TGCGCCAGCAGCTACTGGAGTCTCAGCACCTCTACCCTGAACACTGAAGCTTTCTTT. It translates to CASSYWSLSTSTLNTEAFF.

V gene TRBV2 combines with J gene TRBJ2-7; D perhaps matches TRBD2 (5 bases). Germline V gene sequence: CDR1 SNHLY, CDR2 FYNNEI. Trimming took off 3 bases at V and 3 bases at J, with 18 bases between the two ends. CDR3 length: 16 amino acids. CDR3 region: CASSEGSRTGNYEQYF. In nucleotides, the CDR3 is TGTGCCAGCAGTGAGGGCAGTAGGACCGGGAACTACGAGCAGTACTTC.

V usage is TRBV14 and J usage is TRBJ2-7; TRBD2 is a possible D gene (6 bases). Trimming took 4 bases from V and 4 from J, leaving 11 bases between them. CDR3 length equals 13 residues. In germline, CDR1 is SGHDN, CDR2 FVKESK. CDR3 bases: TGTGCCAGCAGCCCGACTAGTCGATACGAGCAGTACTTC. Its translation: CASSPTSRYEQYF.

The V call is TRBV27, the J call TRBJ1-2; 7 bases map to TRBD1. J was trimmed by 3 bases and V by 6 bases; bases with no gene match: 19. The CDR3 runs to 18 residues. The V gene's germline CDR1 is MNHEY and CDR2 SMNVEV (reference sequence). The chain's CDR3 is CASRPGDRGGPGHYGYTF. DNA for the CDR3: TGTGCCAGCAGGCCCGGGGACAGAGGAGGACCAGGCCACTATGGCTACACCTTC.